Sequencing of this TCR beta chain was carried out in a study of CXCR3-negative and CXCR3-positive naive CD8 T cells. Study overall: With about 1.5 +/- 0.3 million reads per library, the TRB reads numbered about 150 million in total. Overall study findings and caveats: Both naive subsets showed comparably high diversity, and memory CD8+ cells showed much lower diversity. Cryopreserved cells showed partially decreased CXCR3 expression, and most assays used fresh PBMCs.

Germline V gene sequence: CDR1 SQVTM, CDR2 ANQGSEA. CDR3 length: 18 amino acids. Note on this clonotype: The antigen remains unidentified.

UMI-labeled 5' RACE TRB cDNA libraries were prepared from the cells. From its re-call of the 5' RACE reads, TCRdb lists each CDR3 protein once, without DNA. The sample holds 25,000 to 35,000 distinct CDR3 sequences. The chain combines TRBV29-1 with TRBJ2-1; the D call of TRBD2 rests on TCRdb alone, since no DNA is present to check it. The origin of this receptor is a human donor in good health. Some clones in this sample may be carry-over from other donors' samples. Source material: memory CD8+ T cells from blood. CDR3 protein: CSVQPGLAGVRVGDEQFF.